The clone carrying this T cell receptor (beta chain) was seen repeatedly, ten times or more. Its antigen is currently unknown. The sample comes from a study of T-cell reconstitution after alpha-beta-depleted transplantation in children. Deletions cut 6 bases from V and 6 bases from J, with 7 bases between. The CDR3 is made up of 11 amino acids. Whole-study findings and limits: T-cell counts and diversity were attributed mostly to newly produced T cells one year after transplant.

Unique molecular identifiers were incorporated when the TCRbeta library was constructed. TCRdb reprocessed the PCR reads via MiXCR and lists one record per CDR3 protein. The data contain approximately 800,000 distinct CDR3 sequences, around 17% of them singletons. This chain joins TRBV12-3 or TRBV12-4 and TRBJ2-3; D is unclear. The starting material was PBMCs, mostly from graft donor cells, obtained 360 days after TCRalphabeta/CD19-depleted stem cell transplant. The source of this sequence is a male patient between 5 and 17 years old who had a stem cell transplant for acute lymphoblastic leukemia, so the T cells may come from the graft donor. The CDR3 bases are TGTGCCAGCAGCCCGCGGGATACGCAGTATTTT. Translated: CASSPRDTQYF.